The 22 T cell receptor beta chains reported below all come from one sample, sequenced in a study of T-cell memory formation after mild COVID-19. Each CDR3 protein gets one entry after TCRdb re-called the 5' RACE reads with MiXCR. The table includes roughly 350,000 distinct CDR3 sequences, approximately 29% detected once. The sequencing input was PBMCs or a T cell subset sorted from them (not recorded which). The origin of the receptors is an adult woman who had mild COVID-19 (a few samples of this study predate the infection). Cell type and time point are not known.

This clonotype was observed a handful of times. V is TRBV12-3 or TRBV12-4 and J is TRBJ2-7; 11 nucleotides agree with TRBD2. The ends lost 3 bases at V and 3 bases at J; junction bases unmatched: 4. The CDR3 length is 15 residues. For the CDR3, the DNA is TGTGCCAGCAGTTTCTTTAGCGGGAGGGGCTACGAGCAGTACTTC. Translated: CASSFFSGRGYEQYF.

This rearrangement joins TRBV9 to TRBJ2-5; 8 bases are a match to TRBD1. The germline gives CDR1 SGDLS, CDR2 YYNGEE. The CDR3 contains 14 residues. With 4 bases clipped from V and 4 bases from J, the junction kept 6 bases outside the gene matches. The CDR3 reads CASSFGQGGETQYF. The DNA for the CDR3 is TGTGCCAGCAGCTTCGGACAGGGTGGAGAGACCCAGTACTTC.

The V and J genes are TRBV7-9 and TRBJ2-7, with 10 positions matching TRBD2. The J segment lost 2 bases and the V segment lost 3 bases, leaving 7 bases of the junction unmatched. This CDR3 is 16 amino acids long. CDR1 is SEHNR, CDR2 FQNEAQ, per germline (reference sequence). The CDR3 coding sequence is TGTGCCAGCAGCTTTGTGACTAGCGGGCCAGCCTACGAGCAGTACTTC. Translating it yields CASSFVTSGPAYEQYF.

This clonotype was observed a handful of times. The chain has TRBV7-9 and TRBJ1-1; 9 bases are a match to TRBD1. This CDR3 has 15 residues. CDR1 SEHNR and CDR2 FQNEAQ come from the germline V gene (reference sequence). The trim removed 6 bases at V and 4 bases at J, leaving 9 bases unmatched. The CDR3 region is CASRLTGTGTTEAFF. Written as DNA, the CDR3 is TGTGCCAGCAGACTAACCGGGACAGGGACCACTGAAGCTTTCTTT.

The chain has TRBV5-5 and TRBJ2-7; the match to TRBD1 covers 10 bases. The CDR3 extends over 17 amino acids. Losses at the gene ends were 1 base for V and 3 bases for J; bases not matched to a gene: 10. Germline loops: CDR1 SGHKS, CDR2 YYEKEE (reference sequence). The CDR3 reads CASSLWSGTGDNYEQYF. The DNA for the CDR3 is TGTGCCAGCAGCTTGTGGTCTGGGACAGGGGATAACTACGAGCAGTACTTC.

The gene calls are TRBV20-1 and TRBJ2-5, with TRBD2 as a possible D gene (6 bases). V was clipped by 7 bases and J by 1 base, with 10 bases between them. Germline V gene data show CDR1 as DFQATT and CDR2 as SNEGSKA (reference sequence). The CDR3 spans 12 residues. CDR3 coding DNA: TGCAGTGAAACGCGGGGCCAAGAGACCCAGTACTTC. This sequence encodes CSETRGQETQYF.

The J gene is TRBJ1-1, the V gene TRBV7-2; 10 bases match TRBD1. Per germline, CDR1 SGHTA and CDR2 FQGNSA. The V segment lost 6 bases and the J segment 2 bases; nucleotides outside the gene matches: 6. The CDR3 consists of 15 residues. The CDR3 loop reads CASSYRDRGNTEAFF. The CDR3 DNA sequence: TGTGCCAGCAGTTACCGGGACAGGGGAAACACTGAAGCTTTCTTT.

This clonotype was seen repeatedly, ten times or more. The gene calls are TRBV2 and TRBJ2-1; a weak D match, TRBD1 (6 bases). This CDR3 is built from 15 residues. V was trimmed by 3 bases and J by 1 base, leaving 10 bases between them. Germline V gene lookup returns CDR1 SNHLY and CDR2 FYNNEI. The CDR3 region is CASSDTGFSYNEQFF. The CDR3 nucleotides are TGTGCCAGCAGTGATACAGGGTTTTCCTACAATGAGCAGTTCTTC.

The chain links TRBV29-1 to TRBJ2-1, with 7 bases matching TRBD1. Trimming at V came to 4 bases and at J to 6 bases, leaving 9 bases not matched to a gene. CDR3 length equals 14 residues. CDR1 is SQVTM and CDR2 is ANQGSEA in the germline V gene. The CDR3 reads CSVVQGEMINEQFF. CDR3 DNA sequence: TGCAGCGTTGTTCAGGGGGAGATGATCAATGAGCAGTTCTTC.

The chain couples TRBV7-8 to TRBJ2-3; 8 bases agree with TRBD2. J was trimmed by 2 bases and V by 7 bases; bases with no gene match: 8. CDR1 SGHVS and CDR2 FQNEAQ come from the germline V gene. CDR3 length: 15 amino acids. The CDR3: CASIQPGGYTDTQYF. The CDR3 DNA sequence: TGTGCCAGCATTCAGCCGGGAGGGTACACAGATACGCAGTATTTT.

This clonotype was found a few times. The CDR3 spells CASSYSTGELANEQFF. The CDR3 region has the DNA TGTGCCAGCAGTTACTCGACGGGAGAGTTGGCGAATGAGCAGTTCTTC. The chain employs TRBV6-5 and TRBJ2-1; D possibly corresponds to TRBD2 (6 bases). With 0 bases removed from V and 7 bases from J, the gap between germline ends came to 16 bases. CDR1 and CDR2 (germline): MNHEY, SVGAGI. The length of the CDR3 is 16 residues.

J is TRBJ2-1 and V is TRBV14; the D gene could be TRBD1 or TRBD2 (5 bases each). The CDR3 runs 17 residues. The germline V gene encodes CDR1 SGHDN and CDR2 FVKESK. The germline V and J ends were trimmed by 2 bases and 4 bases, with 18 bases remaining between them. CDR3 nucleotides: TGTGCCAGCAGCCAAACCCGACAGCGGTTGGCTTACAATGAGCAGTTCTTC. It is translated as CASSQTRQRLAYNEQFF.

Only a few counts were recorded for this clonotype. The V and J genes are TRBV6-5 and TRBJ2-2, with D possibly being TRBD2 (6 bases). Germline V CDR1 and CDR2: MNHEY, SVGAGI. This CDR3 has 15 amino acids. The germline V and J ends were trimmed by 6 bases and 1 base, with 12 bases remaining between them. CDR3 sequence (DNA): TGTGCCAGCAGCCTAGTGCGGGAGAACACCGGGGAGCTGTTTTTT. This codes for CASSLVRENTGELFF.

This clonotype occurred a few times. The CDR3 protein is CASLGTVEKLFF. CDR3 in DNA: TGTGCCAGCCTTGGGACAGTTGAAAAACTGTTTTTT. J is TRBJ1-4 and V is TRBV12-3 or TRBV12-4; 7 positions match TRBD1. There are 12 residues in the CDR3. The junction had 4 bases not matched to a gene; V was cut back by 8 bases and J by 7 bases.

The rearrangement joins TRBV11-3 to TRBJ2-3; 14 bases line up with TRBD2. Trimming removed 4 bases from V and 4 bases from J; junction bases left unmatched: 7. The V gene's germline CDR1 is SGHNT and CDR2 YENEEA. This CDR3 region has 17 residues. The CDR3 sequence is CASSSWTSGRLADTQYF. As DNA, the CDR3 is TGTGCCAGCAGCTCCTGGACTAGCGGGAGGTTGGCAGATACGCAGTATTTT.

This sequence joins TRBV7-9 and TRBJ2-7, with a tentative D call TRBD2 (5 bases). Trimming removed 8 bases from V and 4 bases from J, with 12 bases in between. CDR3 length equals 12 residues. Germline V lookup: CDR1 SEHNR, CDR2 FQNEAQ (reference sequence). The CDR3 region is CASGPAVYEQYF. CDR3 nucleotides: TGTGCCAGCGGCCCAGCGGTTTACGAGCAGTACTTC.

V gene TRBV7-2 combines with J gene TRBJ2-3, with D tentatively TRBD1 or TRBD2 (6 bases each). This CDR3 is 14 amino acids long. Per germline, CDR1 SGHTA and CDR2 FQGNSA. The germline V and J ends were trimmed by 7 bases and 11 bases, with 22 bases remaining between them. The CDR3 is CASTSGDGRKVQYF. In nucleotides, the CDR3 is TGTGCCAGCACCTCAGGGGACGGGAGAAAGGTGCAGTATTTT.

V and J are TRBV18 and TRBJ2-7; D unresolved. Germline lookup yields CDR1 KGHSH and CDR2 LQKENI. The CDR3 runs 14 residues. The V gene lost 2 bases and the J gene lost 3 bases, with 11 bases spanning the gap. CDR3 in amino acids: CASSPGDRYYEQYF. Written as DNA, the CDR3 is TGTGCCAGCTCACCAGGAGACCGATACTACGAGCAGTACTTC.

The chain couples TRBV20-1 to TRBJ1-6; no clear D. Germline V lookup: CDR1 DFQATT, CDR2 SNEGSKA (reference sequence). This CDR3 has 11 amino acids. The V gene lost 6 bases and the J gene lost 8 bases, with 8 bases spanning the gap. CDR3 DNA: TGCAGTGCCGGGGTCGATTCACCCCTCCACTTT. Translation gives CSAGVDSPLHF.

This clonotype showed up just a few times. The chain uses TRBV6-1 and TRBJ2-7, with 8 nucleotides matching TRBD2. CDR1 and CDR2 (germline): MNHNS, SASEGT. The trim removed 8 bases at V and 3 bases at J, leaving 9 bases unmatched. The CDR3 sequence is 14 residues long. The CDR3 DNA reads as TGTGCCAGCGGGGAAATAGCGGGGAACTACGAGCAGTACTTC. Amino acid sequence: CASGEIAGNYEQYF.

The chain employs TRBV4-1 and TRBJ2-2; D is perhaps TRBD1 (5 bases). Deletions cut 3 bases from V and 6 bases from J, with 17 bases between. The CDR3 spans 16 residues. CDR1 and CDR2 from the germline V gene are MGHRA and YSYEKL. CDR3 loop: CASSHPTDVRAGELFF. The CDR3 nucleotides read TGCGCCAGCAGCCACCCGACAGACGTAAGGGCCGGGGAGCTGTTTTTT.

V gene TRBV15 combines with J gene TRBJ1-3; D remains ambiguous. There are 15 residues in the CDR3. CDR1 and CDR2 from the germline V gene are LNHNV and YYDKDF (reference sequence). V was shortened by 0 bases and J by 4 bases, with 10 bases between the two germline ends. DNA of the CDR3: TGTGCCACCAGCAGAGATGGATCGTCCGGAAACACCATATATTTT. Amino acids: CATSRDGSSGNTIYF.